Shown below are 15 T cell receptor beta chains from a single sample sequenced in a study of OX40 agonist ivuxolimab in advanced cancers. Generated by immunoSEQ multiplex PCR, the TCRdb table keeps only in-frame clones and is missing some. The table has 80,000 to 95,000 clones, roughly 84% seen once. Sequenced material: CD4+ or CD8+ T cells sorted from blood, taken in a trial of the OX40 agonist ivuxolimab. The receptors stem from an adult with an advanced solid tumor such as melanoma, head and neck, liver or kidney cancer.

The chain is built from TRBV6-5 and TRBJ2-5, with 7 bases identical to TRBD1. Germline values: CDR1 MNHEY, CDR2 SVGAGI. Trimming removed 0 bases from V and 2 bases from J; junction bases left unmatched: 3. There are 15 residues in the CDR3. CDR3 residues: CASSYSGQEQETQYF. The DNA of the CDR3 is TGTGCCAGCAGTTACTCTGGACAGGAACAAGAGACCCAGTACTTC.

This chain joins TRBV6-1 and TRBJ1-2, with D maybe TRBD1 (6 bases). V lost 1 base, J lost 8 bases, and 14 bases lay in between. The germline V gene encodes CDR1 MNHNS and CDR2 SASEGT. The CDR3 length is 14 residues. CDR3 DNA: TGTGCCAGCAGTGAAGGCAGGGGCCCAAGGGGCTACACCTTC. Its protein is CASSEGRGPRGYTF.

The genes are TRBV19 and TRBJ1-2; TRBD1 agrees at 7 bases. CDR1 is LNHDA and CDR2 is SQIVND in the germline V gene (reference sequence). CDR3 length equals 17 residues. V was pared by 7 bases and J by 4 bases, with 18 bases of the junction left unmatched. The CDR3 DNA sequence: TGTGCCAGTACCCAACAGCAGACAGGGACCTATCCCTATGGCTACACCTTC. Protein: CASTQQQTGTYPYGYTF. The variable domain in full, with the rest retrieved from reference TRBV19 and TRBJ1-2, is DGGITQSPKYLFRKEGQNVTLSCEQNLNHDAMYWYRQDPGQGLRLIYYSQIVNDFQKGDIAEGYSVSREKKESFPLTVTSAQKNPTAFYLCASTQQQTGTYPYGYTFGSGTRLTVV.

V is TRBV25-1 and J is TRBJ2-1, with TRBD1 as a possible D gene (7 bases). Germline V gives CDR1 MGHDK, CDR2 SYGVNS. The CDR3 length is 17 residues. V lost 1 base to trimming and J lost 3 bases, with 16 bases between them. The CDR3 DNA reads TGTGCCAGCAGTGAATTGGGGGGCAGGGGGAGCTACAATGAGCAGTTCTTC. Protein sequence: CASSELGGRGSYNEQFF.

The chain carries TRBV19 and TRBJ1-1; no clear D. The V end lost 3 bases, the J end lost 1 base, and 18 bases lay between the germline ends. This CDR3 comprises 17 residues. Germline CDR1 LNHDA, CDR2 SQIVND (reference sequence). The CDR3 loop is CASSIKFSRWENTEAFF. In DNA, the CDR3 is TGTGCCAGTAGTATTAAGTTTTCGCGGTGGGAGAACACTGAAGCTTTCTTT.

The chain combines TRBV19 with TRBJ2-3, with 7 bases aligning to TRBD1. V dropped 5 bases and J dropped 6; count of bases not matched to a gene: 11. This CDR3 spans 15 amino acids. Per the germline V gene, CDR1 is LNHDA and CDR2 is SQIVND (reference sequence). CDR3 nucleotides: TGTGCCAGTAGTCTAAATCGACAGGGTGTGGATACGCAGTATTTT. Translation gives CASSLNRQGVDTQYF.

This clone occurred once. The rearrangement joins TRBV6-5 to TRBJ1-5; D remains ambiguous. The germline V gene encodes CDR1 MNHEY and CDR2 SVGAGI. CDR3 length: 13 amino acids. Trimming pared 6 bases from V and 6 bases from J, leaving 12 bases between. CDR3 sequence: CASSYTGRQPQHF. For the CDR3, the DNA is TGTGCCAGCAGCTATACTGGCCGTCAGCCCCAGCATTTT.

The V gene is TRBV15, the J gene TRBJ2-6; D is unresolved. V was clipped by 0 bases and J by 0 bases, with 6 bases between them. Germline V lookup: CDR1 LNHNV, CDR2 YYDKDF (reference sequence). This CDR3 has 16 residues. In nucleotides, the CDR3 is TGTGCCACCAGCAGAGATAAAGTCTCTGGGGCCAACGTCCTGACTTTC. This sequence encodes CATSRDKVSGANVLTF.

The CDR3 DNA sequence: TGTGCCATCAGTGAGCATGGGACCGACGAAGCTTTCTTT. Translating gives CAISEHGTDEAFF. J is TRBJ1-1 and V is TRBV10-3; weak D call: TRBD1 (5 bases). CDR1 and CDR2 (germline): ENHRY, SYGVKD. The V end lost 2 bases, the J end lost 8 bases, and 12 bases lay between the germline ends. The CDR3 loop spans 13 amino acids.

The chain carries TRBV7-2 and TRBJ1-1; maybe TRBD1 (5 bases). The CDR3 length is 14 residues. Per the germline V gene, CDR1 is SGHTA and CDR2 is FQGNSA. V was clipped by 2 bases and J by 1 base, with 8 bases between them. The CDR3 DNA reads TGTGCCAGCAGCTTACAGGGTGCGAACACTGAAGCTTTCTTT. Translated, it gives CASSLQGANTEAFF.

The chain has TRBV6-6 and TRBJ2-3; D is undetermined. The V and J ends lost 0 bases and 0 bases respectively, with 10 bases between them. The length of the CDR3 is 16 residues. From germline, CDR1 is MNHNY and CDR2 SVGAGI (reference sequence). This CDR3 is CASSYSRRFSTDTQYF. The CDR3 DNA follows: TGTGCCAGCAGTTACTCACGCCGATTTAGCACAGATACGCAGTATTTT.

This clone was observed once. The chain uses TRBV18 and TRBJ2-2, with 9 bases that match TRBD1. The germline V gene encodes CDR1 KGHSH and CDR2 LQKENI. The CDR3 contains 19 residues. With 1 base clipped from V and 4 bases from J, the junction kept 13 bases outside the gene matches. CDR3 protein: CASSPQRGGQGPSTGELFF. DNA of the CDR3: TGTGCCAGCTCACCACAACGAGGGGGACAGGGACCGAGCACCGGGGAGCTGTTTTTT.

The chain uses TRBV7-2 and TRBJ2-6; D is undetermined. The germline CDR1 and CDR2 sequences are SGHTA and FQGNSA. The V end lost 1 base, the J end lost 0 bases, and 7 bases lay between the germline ends. The CDR3 is 16 amino acids. The CDR3 spells CASSLVSGSGANVLTF. CDR3 bases: TGTGCCAGCAGCTTAGTATCGGGCTCTGGGGCCAACGTCCTGACTTTC.

In DNA form, the CDR3 reads TGTGCCAGCAGCCCCCGGGGGCTTAGCTCCTACAATGAGCAGTTCTTC. The encoded protein is CASSPRGLSSYNEQFF. The chain joins TRBV7-2 to TRBJ2-1; D may correspond to TRBD1 or TRBD2 (6 bases each). With 5 bases removed from V and 0 bases from J, the gap between germline ends came to 14 bases. The CDR3 loop spans 16 amino acids. The V gene's germline CDR1 is SGHTA and CDR2 FQGNSA.

The V call is TRBV5-1, the J call TRBJ2-7; 13 bases fit TRBD2. The germline V gene has CDR1 SGHRS and CDR2 YFSETQ. This CDR3 comprises 14 residues. The V and J ends lost 4 bases and 5 bases, in that order; junction bases with no gene match: 3. The CDR3 is CASSRGTSGNEQYF. In DNA, the CDR3 is TGCGCCAGCAGCCGTGGGACTAGCGGGAACGAGCAGTACTTC.